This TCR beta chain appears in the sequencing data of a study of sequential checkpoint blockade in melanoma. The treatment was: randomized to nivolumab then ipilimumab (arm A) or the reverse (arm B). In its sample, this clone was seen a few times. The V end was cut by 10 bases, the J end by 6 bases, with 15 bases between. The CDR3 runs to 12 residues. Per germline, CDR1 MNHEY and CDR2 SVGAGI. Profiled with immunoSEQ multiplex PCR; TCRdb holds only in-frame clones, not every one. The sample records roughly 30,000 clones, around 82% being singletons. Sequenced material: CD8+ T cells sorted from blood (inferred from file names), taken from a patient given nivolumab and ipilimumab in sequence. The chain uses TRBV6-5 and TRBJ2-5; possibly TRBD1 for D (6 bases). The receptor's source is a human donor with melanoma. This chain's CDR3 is CATQWGPQTQYF. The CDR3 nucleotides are TGTGCCACCCAGTGGGGGCCCCAGACCCAGTACTTC.